One sample yielded the 10 T cell receptor beta chains listed below, sequenced in a study of shared clonotypes between healthy human individuals. The data were produced by immunoSEQ multiplex PCR, yet TCRdb's version contains in-frame clones alone and is incomplete. The table includes fewer than 3 million clones, under 95% detected once. The material sequenced was naive CD4+ T cells from PBMCs. Subset indicated: CD45RA+ positively selected. All receptors derive from a man between 18 and 29 years old in good health. Some clones in this sample may be carry-over from other donors' samples.

The chain uses TRBV9 and TRBJ2-7; 11 bases align to TRBD2. Germline CDR1 is SGDLS and CDR2 is YYNGEE. The CDR3 totals 16 residues. The junction had 6 bases not matched to a gene; V was cut back by 0 bases and J by 4 bases. The CDR3 is CASSVVPSGRLYEQYF. The CDR3 coding sequence is TGTGCCAGCAGCGTAGTGCCTAGCGGGAGGCTGTACGAGCAGTACTTC. Full variable domain (remainder filled in from reference TRBV9 and TRBJ2-7): DSGVTQTPKHLITATGQRVTLRCSPRSGDLSVYWYQQSLDQGLQFLIQYYNGEERAKGNILERFSAQQFPDLHSELNLSSLELGDSALYFCASSVVPSGRLYEQYFGPGTRLTVT.

This chain joins TRBV18 and TRBJ1-5; 11 nucleotides align to TRBD1. Unmatched junction bases numbered 3, after V lost 2 bases and J lost 6 bases. Looked up from germline, CDR1 is KGHSH and CDR2 is LQKENI. This CDR3 spans 15 amino acids. As DNA, the CDR3 is TGTGCCAGCTCACCATCCGGACAGGGGGCTCAGCCCCAGCATTTT. It codes for CASSPSGQGAQPQHF.

Written as DNA, the CDR3 is TGTGCCAGCAGGCTCCACAATGAGCAGTTCTTC. This translates into CASRLHNEQFF. V is TRBV28 and J is TRBJ2-1; D remains unclear. This CDR3 comprises 11 residues. Trimming shortened V by 6 bases and J by 5 bases, and 5 bases separated the two germline ends. Germline assignment: CDR1 MDHEN and CDR2 SYDVKM.

The J gene is TRBJ1-1, the V gene TRBV6-6; unclear D gene. The V gene lost 9 bases and the J gene lost 3 bases, with 17 bases spanning the gap. The CDR3 sequence is 14 residues long. The germline V gene encodes CDR1 MNHNY and CDR2 SVGAGI (reference sequence). The CDR3 here is CARSRSGEDTEAFF. The DNA for the CDR3 is TGTGCCAGGAGCCGGTCGGGTGAGGACACTGAAGCTTTCTTT.

This clone has only a few counts. The gene calls are TRBV29-1 and TRBJ1-1, with D maybe TRBD1 (6 bases). The CDR3 totals 12 residues. The germline gives CDR1 SQVTM, CDR2 ANQGSEA. The V and J ends lost 5 bases and 1 base respectively, with 8 bases between them. The CDR3 reads CSVKTGNTEAFF. The CDR3 bases are TGCAGCGTTAAGACAGGGAACACTGAAGCTTTCTTT.

V usage is TRBV27 and J usage is TRBJ2-7; 7 bases match TRBD2. This CDR3 is built from 15 residues. J was trimmed by 0 bases and V by 6 bases; bases with no gene match: 8. CDR1 is MNHEY and CDR2 is SMNVEV in the germline V gene (reference sequence). CDR3 sequence (DNA): TGTGCCAGCAGGGACGCTAGCGGCAGCTCCTACGAGCAGTACTTC. Encoded protein: CASRDASGSSYEQYF.

Points on this clone: A junction boundary mismatches the germline segment, possibly from a read error. The chain joins TRBV18 to TRBJ2-7, with D maybe TRBD2 (6 bases). The CDR3 sequence is 13 residues long. The germline V gene encodes CDR1 KGHSH and CDR2 LQKENI. Written as DNA, the CDR3 is TGTGCCAGCTCGACCAGCGATAGCGGACCTCGACTATTC. Translating it yields CASSTSDSGPRLF.

This clone was observed once. The chain joins TRBV7-9 to TRBJ2-1; TRBD2 aligns across 8 bases. The germline V gene has CDR1 SEHNR and CDR2 FQNEAQ (reference sequence). Losses at the gene ends were 5 bases for V and 7 bases for J; bases not matched to a gene: 13. This CDR3 is 16 amino acids long. The CDR3 DNA follows: TGTGCCAGCAGCCTCACTAAAGCGGGAGATGGTAATGAGCAGTTCTTC. It encodes CASSLTKAGDGNEQFF.

The V call is TRBV28, the J call TRBJ2-5, with 9 bases matching TRBD1. Germline V gene lookup returns CDR1 MDHEN and CDR2 SYDVKM. J lost 2 bases, V lost 3 bases, and 4 bases had no gene match. The CDR3 contains 15 residues. CDR3 nucleotide sequence: TGTGCCAGCAGTTTGGGGACAGGGAGGCAAGAGACCCAGTACTTC. Protein sequence: CASSLGTGRQETQYF.

V is TRBV7-3 and J is TRBJ2-1; D ambiguous. CDR1 is SGHTA and CDR2 is FQGTGA in the germline V gene. V was trimmed by 6 bases and J by 3 bases, leaving 15 bases between them. The CDR3 length is 15 residues. The CDR3 DNA follows: TGTGCCAGCAGTCCTGCCCAGACCTACTACAATGAGCAGTTCTTC. Translating it yields CASSPAQTYYNEQFF.